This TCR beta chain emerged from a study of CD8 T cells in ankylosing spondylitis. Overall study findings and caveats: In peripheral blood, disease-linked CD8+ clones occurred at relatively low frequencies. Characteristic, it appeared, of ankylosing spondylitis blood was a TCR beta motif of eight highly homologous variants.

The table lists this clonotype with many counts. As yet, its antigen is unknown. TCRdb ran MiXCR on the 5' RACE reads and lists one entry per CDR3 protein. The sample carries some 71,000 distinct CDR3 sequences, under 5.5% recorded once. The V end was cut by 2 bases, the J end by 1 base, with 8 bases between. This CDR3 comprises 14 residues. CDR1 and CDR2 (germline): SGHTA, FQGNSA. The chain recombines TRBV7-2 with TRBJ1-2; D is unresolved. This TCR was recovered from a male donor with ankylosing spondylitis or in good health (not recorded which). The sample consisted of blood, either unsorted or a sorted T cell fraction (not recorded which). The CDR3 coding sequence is TGTGCCAGCAGCTTACCGGGAGTTAACTATGGCTACACCTTC. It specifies CASSLPGVNYGYTF. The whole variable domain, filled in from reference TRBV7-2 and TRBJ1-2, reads GAGVSQSPSNKVTEKGKDVELRCDPISGHTALYWYRQSLGQGLEFLIYFQGNSAPDKSGLPSDRFSAERTGGSVSTLTIQRTQQEDSAVYLCASSLPGVNYGYTFGSGTRLTVV.